This TCR beta chain stems from a study of blood T cells in healthy people across ages. This clonotype is a singleton in its sample. It was with a sample-barcoded 5' primer and a J-beta primer mix that a second PCR of roughly 6 to 12 cycles was run. Researchers report that each sample yielded at least 2.5 million CDR3-containing paired-end reads. TCRdb re-analysed the 5' RACE reads in MiXCR, keeping a single row per CDR3 protein. The sample carries about 1.7 million distinct CDR3 sequences, about 30% recorded once. Peripheral blood samples of 7.5 to 10 milliliters were drawn from each donor. CDR3 length: 17 amino acids. Germline lookup yields CDR1 ENHRY and CDR2 SYGVKD. Trimming at V came to 2 bases and at J to 6 bases, leaving 7 bases not matched to a gene.

What was sequenced was blood. The origin of this receptor is a woman between 25 and 40 years old in good health. The chain employs TRBV10-3 and TRBJ2-2, with 12 bases aligning to TRBD2. The chain's CDR3 is CAISETSGGTDAGELFF. DNA of the CDR3: TGTGCCATCAGTGAGACTAGCGGGGGGACCGACGCCGGGGAGCTGTTTTTT.